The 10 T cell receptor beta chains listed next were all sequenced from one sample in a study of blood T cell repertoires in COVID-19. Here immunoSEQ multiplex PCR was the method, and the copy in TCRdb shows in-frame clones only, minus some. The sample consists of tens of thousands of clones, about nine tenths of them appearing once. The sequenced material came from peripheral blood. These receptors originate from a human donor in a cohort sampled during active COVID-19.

This chain's CDR3 is CASKQGFTGELFF. Written as DNA, the CDR3 is TGTGCCAGCAAACAGGGTTTCACCGGGGAGCTGTTTTTT. The J gene is TRBJ2-2, the V gene TRBV12-3 or TRBV12-4; maybe TRBD1 (6 bases). The V and J ends lost 7 bases and 4 bases respectively, with 10 bases between them. The CDR3 is made up of 13 amino acids.

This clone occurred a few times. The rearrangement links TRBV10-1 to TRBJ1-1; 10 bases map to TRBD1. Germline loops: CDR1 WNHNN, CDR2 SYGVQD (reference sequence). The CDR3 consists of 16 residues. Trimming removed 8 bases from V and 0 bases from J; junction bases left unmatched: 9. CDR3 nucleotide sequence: TGCGCCAGCCGACAGGGGGCGGGGAGTATGAACACTGAAGCTTTCTTT. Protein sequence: CASRQGAGSMNTEAFF.

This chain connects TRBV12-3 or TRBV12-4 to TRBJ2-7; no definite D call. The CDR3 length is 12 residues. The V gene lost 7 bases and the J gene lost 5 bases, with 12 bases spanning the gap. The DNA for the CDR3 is TGTGCCAGCACCCGAGTTTATGACGAGCAGTACTTC. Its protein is CASTRVYDEQYF.

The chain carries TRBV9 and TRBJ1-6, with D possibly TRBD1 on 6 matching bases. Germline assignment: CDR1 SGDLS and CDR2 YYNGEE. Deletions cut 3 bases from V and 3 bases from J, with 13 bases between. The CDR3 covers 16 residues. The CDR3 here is CASSGGGQVYNSPLHF. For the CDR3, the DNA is TGTGCCAGCAGCGGCGGGGGGCAGGTCTATAATTCACCCCTCCACTTT. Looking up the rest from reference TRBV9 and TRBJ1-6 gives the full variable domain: DSGVTQTPKHLITATGQRVTLRCSPRSGDLSVYWYQQSLDQGLQFLIQYYNGEERAKGNILERFSAQQFPDLHSELNLSSLELGDSALYFCASSGGGQVYNSPLHFGNGTRLTVT.

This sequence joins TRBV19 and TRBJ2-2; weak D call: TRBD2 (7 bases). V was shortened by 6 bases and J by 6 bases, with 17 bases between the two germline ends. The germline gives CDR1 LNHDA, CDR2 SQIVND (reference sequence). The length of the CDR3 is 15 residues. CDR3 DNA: TGTGCCAGTAGAACCCAACCGGGGGGCGCCGGGGAGCTGTTTTTT. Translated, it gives CASRTQPGGAGELFF. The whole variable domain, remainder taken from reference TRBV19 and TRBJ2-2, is DGGITQSPKYLFRKEGQNVTLSCEQNLNHDAMYWYRQDPGQGLRLIYYSQIVNDFQKGDIAEGYSVSREKKESFPLTVTSAQKNPTAFYLCASRTQPGGAGELFFGEGSRLTVL.

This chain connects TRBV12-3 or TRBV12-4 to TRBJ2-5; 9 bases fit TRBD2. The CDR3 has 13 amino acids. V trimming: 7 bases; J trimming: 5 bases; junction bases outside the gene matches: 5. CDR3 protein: CASIAGEWETQYF. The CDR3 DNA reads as TGTGCCAGCATAGCGGGGGAATGGGAGACCCAGTACTTC.

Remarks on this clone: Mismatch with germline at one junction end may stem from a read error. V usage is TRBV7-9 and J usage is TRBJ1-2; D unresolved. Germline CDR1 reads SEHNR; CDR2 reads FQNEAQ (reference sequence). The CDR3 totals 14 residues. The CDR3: CASSLEGGLITPAF. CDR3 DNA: TGTGCCAGCAGCTTAGAAGGTGGACTTATTACTCCCGCCTTC. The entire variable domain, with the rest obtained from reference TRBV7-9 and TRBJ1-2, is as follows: DTGVSQNPRHKITKRGQNVTFRCDPISEHNRLYWYRQTLGQGPEFLTYFQNEAQLEKSRLLSDRFSAERPKGSFSTLEIQRTEQGDSAMYLCASSLEGGLITPAFGSGTRLTVV.

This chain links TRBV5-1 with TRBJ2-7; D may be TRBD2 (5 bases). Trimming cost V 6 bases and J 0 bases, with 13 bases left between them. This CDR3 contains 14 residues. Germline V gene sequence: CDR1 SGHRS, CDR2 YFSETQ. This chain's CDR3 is CASTQAGVSYEQYF. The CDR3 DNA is TGCGCCAGCACTCAGGCCGGGGTCTCCTACGAGCAGTACTTC.

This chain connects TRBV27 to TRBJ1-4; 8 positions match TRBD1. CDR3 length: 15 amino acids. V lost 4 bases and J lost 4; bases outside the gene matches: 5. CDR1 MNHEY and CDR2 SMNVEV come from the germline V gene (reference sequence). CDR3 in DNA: TGTGCCAGCAGTTATGCCAGGGGGCGTAATGAAAAACTGTTTTTT. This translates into CASSYARGRNEKLFF.

The CDR3 DNA sequence: TGTGCCAGTACCCTGCAGGGGGCCGGGGATCAGCCCCAGCATTTT. This codes for CASTLQGAGDQPQHF. This chain uses TRBV19 with TRBJ1-5, with 8 nucleotides matching TRBD1. CDR1 is LNHDA, CDR2 SQIVND, per germline (reference sequence). CDR3 length: 15 residues. With V trimmed by 7 bases and J by 5 bases, 10 bases remained unmatched.